What follows are 6 T cell receptor beta chains derived from one specimen sequenced in a study of blood T cell repertoires in COVID-19. Sequenced by immunoSEQ multiplex PCR; TCRdb stores in-frame clones only, minus some. The table records around 250,000 clones, around 90% of them present only once. Sequenced sample: PBMCs or T cells enriched from blood (not recorded which). The receptors derive from a man aged 35 to 55 who had been exposed to COVID-19.

This clone has just one count. V usage is TRBV27 and J usage is TRBJ2-3; possibly TRBD2 for D (6 bases). CDR1 is MNHEY and CDR2 is SMNVEV in the germline V gene (reference sequence). This CDR3 comprises 12 residues. V was pared by 11 bases and J by 1 base, with 10 bases between. The CDR3 sequence: CAGRWGTDTQYF. The CDR3 DNA reads as TGTGCCGGGAGGTGGGGCACAGATACGCAGTATTTT.

V usage is TRBV6-6 and J usage is TRBJ2-5; a possible D gene is TRBD2 (6 bases). The CDR3 runs 16 residues. Germline CDR1 and CDR2: MNHNY and SVGAGI (reference sequence). Trimming took 7 bases from V and 3 from J, leaving 21 bases between them. The CDR3: CASTAARTGDKETQYF. The CDR3 DNA is TGTGCCAGCACCGCGGCCCGGACGGGAGACAAAGAGACCCAGTACTTC.

The table lists this clone with a count of one. The chain joins TRBV28 to TRBJ2-1; D may be TRBD2 (6 bases). The CDR3 runs 14 residues. The germline V and J ends were trimmed by 6 bases and 4 bases, with 13 bases remaining between them. Germline V gives CDR1 MDHEN, CDR2 SYDVKM. CDR3 coding DNA: TGTGCCAGCAGCGGGGGTCAGGTGTACAATGAGCAGTTCTTC. This sequence encodes CASSGGQVYNEQFF.

The genes are TRBV7-2 and TRBJ1-4; D gene ambiguous. Germline V gene sequence: CDR1 SGHTA, CDR2 FQGNSA. The CDR3 runs to 14 residues. V was pared by 1 base and J by 3 bases, with 6 bases between. CDR3 nucleotides: TGTGCCAGCAGCTTAGGAGGTTCTAATGAAAAACTGTTTTTT. Translated, it gives CASSLGGSNEKLFF.

The V and J genes are TRBV28 and TRBJ1-2; TRBD1 agrees at 9 bases. This CDR3 region has 16 residues. V lost 3 bases to trimming and J lost 7 bases; unmatched junction nucleotides: 12. Per germline, CDR1 MDHEN and CDR2 SYDVKM. CDR3 protein: CASSFVDIGTGFGYTF. CDR3 DNA sequence: TGTGCCAGCAGTTTTGTTGATATCGGGACAGGGTTTGGCTACACCTTC.

V is TRBV5-1 and J is TRBJ1-1; 7 positions match TRBD1. Germline V lookup: CDR1 SGHRS, CDR2 YFSETQ. V lost 4 bases to trimming and J lost 1 base; unmatched junction nucleotides: 7. The CDR3 consists of 15 residues. The CDR3, as DNA: TGCGCCAGCAGCCAGGGGGGCAGCGGGAACACTGAAGCTTTCTTT. Encoded protein: CASSQGGSGNTEAFF.